This T cell receptor (beta chain) was sequenced for a study of breast tumors, draining lymph nodes, adjacent tissues. With 3 bases clipped from V and 4 bases from J, the junction kept 3 bases outside the gene matches. CDR1 is GTSNPN and CDR2 is SVGIG in the germline V gene (reference sequence). The CDR3 sequence is 12 residues long. Axillary draining lymph nodes of breast cancer patients supplied the node samples. General observations from the study: Tumor and nontumor repertoires were significantly more similar in luminal-like than in basal-like breast cancer. The lymph node origin of tumor T cells was framed as consistent with a hypothesis, not demonstrated. Tumor repertoires ranked between lymph nodes and nontumor tissue in diversity, with V and J gene preferences.

TCRdb re-analysed the multiplex PCR reads in MiXCR, keeping a single row per CDR3 protein. This table holds some 120,000 distinct CDR3 sequences, over 20% found once. There are many counts of this clonotype. Its antigen is unidentified. The sequencing sample was made of axillary lymph node tissue. The receptor was derived from a female donor with breast cancer. Some clones in this sample may be carry-over from other donors' samples. This chain connects TRBV30 to TRBJ2-7, with TRBD1 matching over 7 bases. CDR3 in DNA: TGTGCCTGGAGCACAGGGGCGTACGAGCAGTACTTC. It yields the protein CAWSTGAYEQYF.